The 20 T cell receptor beta chains reported below all come from one sample, sequenced in a study of cytomegalovirus exposure and HLA in healthy donors. This PCR relied on a set of 60 Vbeta primers and 13 Jbeta primers. Sequencing used immunoSEQ multiplex PCR; TCRdb keeps in-frame clones, though not all of them. The table lists about 140,000 clones, more than 70% of them singletons, with about 2.9% in the top ten. Sequencing was performed on PBMCs. The receptors stem from a man aged 35 to 55 in good health and CMV-seronegative.

This clone was counted only a few times. J is TRBJ1-4 and V is TRBV30; D is unclear. CDR1 is GTSNPN, CDR2 SVGIG, per germline (reference sequence). This CDR3 has 11 residues. The CDR3 reads CGGEHNEKLFF. In DNA form, the CDR3 reads TGTGGCGGGGAGCATAATGAAAAACTGTTTTTT.

This clone was seen only once. CDR3 coding DNA: TGTGCCAGCAGCTTCAGGGTGAGCTCCTACGAGCAGTACTTC. It translates to CASSFRVSSYEQYF. This chain connects TRBV13 to TRBJ2-7; the D gene is possibly TRBD1 (5 bases). Per the germline V gene, CDR1 is PRHDT and CDR2 is FYEKMQ (reference sequence). V was pared by 3 bases and J by 0 bases, with 9 bases between. There are 14 residues in the CDR3.

This clone occurred once. CDR3: CASSSTGTSFYEQYF. CDR3 bases: TGTGCCAGCAGTTCTACAGGGACGTCGTTCTACGAGCAGTACTTC. The chain combines TRBV6-1 with TRBJ2-5; TRBD1 might be the D (6 bases). The J call may be mistaken, given a closer DNA end match to TRBJ2-7. There are 15 residues in the CDR3. CDR1 is MNHNS, CDR2 SASEGT, per germline.

CDR3 sequence: CASSHDRSLQETQYF. CDR3 nucleotides: TGTGCCAGCAGCCACGACAGGAGCCTCCAAGAGACCCAGTACTTC. The chain links TRBV14 to TRBJ2-5, with D perhaps TRBD1 (6 bases). Germline-derived CDR1 and CDR2 are SGHDN and FVKESK. The CDR3 has 15 residues. V lost 3 bases, J lost 1 base, and 12 bases lay in between.

CDR3 in amino acids: CSVARTGTEKLFF. The DNA of the CDR3 is TGCAGCGTTGCAAGGACAGGGACTGAAAAACTGTTTTTT. V and J are TRBV29-1 and TRBJ1-4, with 8 nucleotides matching TRBD1. V trimming: 4 bases; J trimming: 7 bases; junction bases outside the gene matches: 5. The CDR3 runs 13 residues. CDR1 is SQVTM, CDR2 ANQGSEA, per germline.

This sequence joins TRBV7-9 and TRBJ2-7, with TRBD1 matching 10 bases. Germline V gene data show CDR1 as SEHNR and CDR2 as FQNEAQ (reference sequence). With V trimmed by 5 bases and J by 6 bases, 7 bases remained unmatched. The CDR3 runs 14 residues. The CDR3 region has the DNA TGTGCCAGCAGCCCGCGGGACAGGGGTATCGAGCAGTACTTC. Protein sequence: CASSPRDRGIEQYF.

This clone showed up just once. The rearrangement joins TRBV9 to TRBJ2-2, with 12 bases matching TRBD2. The CDR3 contains 15 residues. In germline, CDR1 is SGDLS, CDR2 YYNGEE. V trimming: 6 bases; J trimming: 5 bases; junction bases outside the gene matches: 5. CDR3 sequence (DNA): TGTGCCAGCACGGCTAGCGGGAGGGGTACCGGGGAGCTGTTTTTT. Translating gives CASTASGRGTGELFF.

V and J are TRBV7-8 and TRBJ1-1; tentative D call: TRBD1 (6 bases). Germline loops: CDR1 SGHVS, CDR2 FQNEAQ. The CDR3 runs to 16 residues. Trimming took off 2 bases at V and 0 bases at J, with 13 bases between the two ends. CDR3 nucleotides: TGTGCCAGCAGCTTAATGGTTGGACAGTTGAACACTGAAGCTTTCTTT. Amino acids: CASSLMVGQLNTEAFF.

The chain has TRBV10-3 and TRBJ2-7, with 10 bases lining up with TRBD2. V dropped 0 bases and J dropped 1; count of bases not matched to a gene: 6. CDR1 is ENHRY, CDR2 SYGVKD, per germline. The CDR3 loop spans 17 amino acids. CDR3 in DNA: TGTGCCATCAGTGAGTCCAAATTACTAGCGGGATCCTACGAGCAGTACTTC. Amino acids: CAISESKLLAGSYEQYF.

V is TRBV7-9 and J is TRBJ2-7, with TRBD1 matching over 7 bases. V shed 5 bases, J shed 5 bases, and the junction held 9 bases outside the gene matches. The CDR3 loop spans 14 amino acids. Germline V gene data show CDR1 as SEHNR and CDR2 as FQNEAQ (reference sequence). CDR3 nucleotide sequence: TGTGCCAGCAGCCCGCGGACAGGCTTCCACGAGCAGTACTTC. This sequence encodes CASSPRTGFHEQYF.

This chain uses TRBV21-1 with TRBJ1-2; the table calls TRBD1, which could not be checked here. TRBV21-1 is a pseudogene segment. This CDR3 spans 12 amino acids. For the CDR3, the DNA is TGTGCCAGCAAACAACAGAACTATGGCTACACCTTC. This codes for CASKQQNYGYTF.

The chain joins TRBV5-4 to TRBJ2-1; 8 bases fit TRBD2. Germline V gives CDR1 SGHNT, CDR2 YYREEE (reference sequence). The J segment lost 2 bases and the V segment lost 1 base, leaving 8 bases of the junction unmatched. The CDR3 length is 17 residues. CDR3 nucleotide sequence: TGTGCCAGCAGCTTGTTCGCGGGAGGCGCCACCTACAATGAGCAGTTCTTC. Translation gives CASSLFAGGATYNEQFF.

The genes are TRBV7-9 and TRBJ1-5, with 9 nucleotides matching TRBD1. The CDR3 extends over 15 amino acids. The V gene end was trimmed by 4 bases and the J gene end by 6 bases; junction bases not matched to a gene: 7. Per the germline V gene, CDR1 is SEHNR and CDR2 is FQNEAQ (reference sequence). The CDR3: CASSSLDRGFQPQHF. CDR3 sequence (DNA): TGTGCCAGCAGCTCCCTGGACAGGGGTTTTCAGCCCCAGCATTTT.

The chain carries TRBV30 and TRBJ1-1; TRBD1 is a possible D gene (5 bases). Germline V CDR1 and CDR2: GTSNPN, SVGIG (reference sequence). The germline V and J ends were trimmed by 5 bases and 2 bases, with 12 bases remaining between them. The CDR3 has 13 amino acids. DNA for the CDR3: TGTGCCTGGGAAAAGACAGCAAACACTGAAGCTTTCTTT. This translates into CAWEKTANTEAFF.

The genes are TRBV29-1 and TRBJ2-7, with TRBD2 identical over 7 bases. Germline loops: CDR1 SQVTM, CDR2 ANQGSEA. CDR3 size: 14 residues. The V gene end was trimmed by 7 bases and the J gene end by 0 bases; junction bases not matched to a gene: 9. For the CDR3, the DNA is TGCAGCGCCGGAAAGGCTAGCGGCTCCTACGAGCAGTACTTC. It encodes CSAGKASGSYEQYF.

The chain employs TRBV30 and TRBJ2-2, with 8 positions matching TRBD1. V shed 2 bases and J 8 bases; nucleotides not matched to a gene: 16. Germline V gene data show CDR1 as GTSNPN and CDR2 as SVGIG (reference sequence). This CDR3 spans 17 amino acids. The CDR3 region has the DNA TGTGCCTGGAGTCCCAAAGCACAGGGGGTCGTGAGTGGGGAGCTGTTTTTT. Translating gives CAWSPKAQGVVSGELFF. The whole variable domain, filled in from reference TRBV30 and TRBJ2-2, reads SQTIHQWPATLVQPVGSPLSLECTVEGTSNPNLYWYRQAAGRGLQLLFYSVGIGQISSEVPQNLSASRPQDRQFILSSKKLLLSDSGFYLCAWSPKAQGVVSGELFFGEGSRLTVL.

The sample holds a few counts of this clone. The CDR3 sequence is CASSQGGRGYHGSPYEQYF. The CDR3 DNA sequence: TGCGCCAGCAGCCAAGGGGGCAGGGGCTATCACGGATCTCCCTACGAGCAGTACTTC. The chain couples TRBV4-3 to TRBJ2-7, with D possibly being TRBD1 (6 bases). CDR1 LGHNA and CDR2 YSLEER come from the germline V gene. The CDR3 consists of 19 residues. Trimming cost V 1 base and J 2 bases, with 24 bases left between them.

The genes are TRBV29-1 and TRBJ2-7, with 9 nucleotides matching TRBD1. V lost 6 bases, J lost 3 bases, and 6 bases stayed unmatched. The length of the CDR3 is 13 residues. Germline V gene data show CDR1 as SQVTM and CDR2 as ANQGSEA. The chain's CDR3 is CSVDPGQGYEQYF. CDR3 DNA sequence: TGCAGCGTGGATCCGGGACAGGGCTACGAGCAGTACTTC.

This chain connects TRBV4-3 to TRBJ1-5, with 7 bases fitting TRBD1. Germline values: CDR1 LGHNA, CDR2 YSLEER. The CDR3 consists of 15 residues. V lost 3 bases and J lost 7; bases outside the gene matches: 9. The CDR3 region is CASSQDYRGGQPQHF. CDR3 nucleotides: TGCGCCAGCAGCCAGGATTACAGGGGTGGACAGCCCCAGCATTTT.

The V gene is TRBV7-2, the J gene TRBJ2-5; 11 nucleotides agree with TRBD2. Germline CDR1 reads SGHTA; CDR2 reads FQGNSA. The CDR3 extends over 18 amino acids. V shed 1 base and J 2 bases; nucleotides not matched to a gene: 9. The CDR3: CASSLGLAGGLGQETQYF. For the CDR3, the DNA is TGTGCCAGCAGCTTAGGTCTAGCGGGGGGCCTTGGGCAAGAGACCCAGTACTTC.